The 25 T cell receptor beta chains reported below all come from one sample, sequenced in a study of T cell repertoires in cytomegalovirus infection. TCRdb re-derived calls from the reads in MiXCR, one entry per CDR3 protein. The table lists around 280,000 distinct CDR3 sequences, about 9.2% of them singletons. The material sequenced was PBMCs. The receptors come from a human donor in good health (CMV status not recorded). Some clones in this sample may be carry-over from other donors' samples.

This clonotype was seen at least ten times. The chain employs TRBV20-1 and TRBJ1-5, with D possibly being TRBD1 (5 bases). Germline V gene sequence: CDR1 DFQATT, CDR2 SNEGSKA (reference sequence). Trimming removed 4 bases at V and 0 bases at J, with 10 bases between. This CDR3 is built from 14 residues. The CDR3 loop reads CSATRTTSNQPQHF. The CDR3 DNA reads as TGCAGTGCTACCAGGACAACTAGCAATCAGCCCCAGCATTTT.

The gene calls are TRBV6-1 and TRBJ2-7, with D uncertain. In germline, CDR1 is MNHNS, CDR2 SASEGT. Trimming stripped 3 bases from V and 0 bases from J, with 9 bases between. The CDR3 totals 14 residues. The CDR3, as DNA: TGTGCCAGCAGTGACATCAGGAGCTCCTACGAGCAGTACTTC. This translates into CASSDIRSSYEQYF.

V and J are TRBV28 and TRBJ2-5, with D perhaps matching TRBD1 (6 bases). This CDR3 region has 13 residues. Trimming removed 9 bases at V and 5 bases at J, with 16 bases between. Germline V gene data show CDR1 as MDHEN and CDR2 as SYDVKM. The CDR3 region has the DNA TGTGCCAGTCAGAGGGGGTTCGGGGAGACCCAGTACTTC. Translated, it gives CASQRGFGETQYF.

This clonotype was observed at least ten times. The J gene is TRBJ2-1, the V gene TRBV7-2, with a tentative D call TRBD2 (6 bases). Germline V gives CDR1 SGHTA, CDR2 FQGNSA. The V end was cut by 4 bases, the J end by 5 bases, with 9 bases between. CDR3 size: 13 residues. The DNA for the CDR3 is TGTGCCAGCAGCTCGACTAGAGACAATGAGCAGTTCTTC. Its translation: CASSSTRDNEQFF.

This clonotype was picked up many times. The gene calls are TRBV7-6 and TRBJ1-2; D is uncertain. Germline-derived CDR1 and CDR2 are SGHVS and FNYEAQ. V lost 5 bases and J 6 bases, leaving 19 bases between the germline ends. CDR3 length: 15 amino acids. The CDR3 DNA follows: TGTGCCAGCAGCCCCGAGGTGGGCAGACCCAATGGCTACACCTTC. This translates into CASSPEVGRPNGYTF.

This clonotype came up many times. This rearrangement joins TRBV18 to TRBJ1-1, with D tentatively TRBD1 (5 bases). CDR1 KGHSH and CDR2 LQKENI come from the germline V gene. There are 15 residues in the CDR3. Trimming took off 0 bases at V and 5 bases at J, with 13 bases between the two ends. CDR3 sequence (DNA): TGTGCCAGCTCACCACCGGGGGGTGTGAGAACTGAAGCTTTCTTT. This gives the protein CASSPPGGVRTEAFF. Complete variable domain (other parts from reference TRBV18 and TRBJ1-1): NAGVMQNPRHLVRRRGQEARLRCSPMKGHSHVYWYRQLPEEGLKFMVYLQKENIIDESGMPKERFSAEFPKEGPSILRIQQVVRGDSAAYFCASSPPGGVRTEAFFGQGTRLTVV.

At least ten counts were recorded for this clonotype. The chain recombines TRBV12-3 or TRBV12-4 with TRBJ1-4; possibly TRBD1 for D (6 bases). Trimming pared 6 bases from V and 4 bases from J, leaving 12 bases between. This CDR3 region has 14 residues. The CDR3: CASSLGTLNEKLFF. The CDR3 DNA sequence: TGTGCCAGCAGCCTCGGGACACTTAATGAAAAACTGTTTTTT.

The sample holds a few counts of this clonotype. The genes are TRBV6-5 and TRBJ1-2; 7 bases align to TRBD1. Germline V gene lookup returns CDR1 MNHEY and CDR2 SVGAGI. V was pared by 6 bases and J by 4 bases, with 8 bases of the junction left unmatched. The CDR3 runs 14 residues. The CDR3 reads CASRRGGAGYGYTF. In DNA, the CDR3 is TGTGCCAGCAGACGAGGGGGCGCGGGCTATGGCTACACCTTC.

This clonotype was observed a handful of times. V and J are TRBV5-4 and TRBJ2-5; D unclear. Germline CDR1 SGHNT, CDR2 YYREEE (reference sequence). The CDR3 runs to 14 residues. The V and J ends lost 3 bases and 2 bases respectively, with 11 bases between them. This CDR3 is CASSYSGPQETQYF. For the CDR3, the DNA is TGTGCCAGCAGCTATTCCGGGCCTCAAGAGACCCAGTACTTC. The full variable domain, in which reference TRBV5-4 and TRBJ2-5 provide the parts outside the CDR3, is ETGVTQSPTHLIKTRGQQVTLRCSSQSGHNTVSWYQQALGQGPQFIFQYYREEENGRGNFPPRFSGLQFPNYSSELNVNALELDDSALYLCASSYSGPQETQYFGPGTRLLVL.

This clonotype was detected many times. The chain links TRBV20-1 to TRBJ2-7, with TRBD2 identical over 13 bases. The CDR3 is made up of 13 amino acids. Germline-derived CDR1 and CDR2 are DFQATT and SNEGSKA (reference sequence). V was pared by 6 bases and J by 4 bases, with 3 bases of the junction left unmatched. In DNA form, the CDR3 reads TGCAGTGCCCTGACTAGCGGGGGGTACGAGCAGTACTTC. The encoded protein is CSALTSGGYEQYF.

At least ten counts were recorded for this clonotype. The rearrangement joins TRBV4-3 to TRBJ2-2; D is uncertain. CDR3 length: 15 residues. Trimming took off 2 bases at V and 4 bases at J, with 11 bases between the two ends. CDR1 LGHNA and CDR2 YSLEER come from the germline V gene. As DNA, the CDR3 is TGCGCCAGCAGCCAAAGTTTTACATTCACCGGGGAGCTGTTTTTT. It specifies CASSQSFTFTGELFF.

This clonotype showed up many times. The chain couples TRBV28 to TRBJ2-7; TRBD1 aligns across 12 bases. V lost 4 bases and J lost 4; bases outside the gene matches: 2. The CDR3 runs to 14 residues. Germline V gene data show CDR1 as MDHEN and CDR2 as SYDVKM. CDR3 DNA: TGTGCCAGCAGTTCGGGACAGGGGGCTTACGAGCAGTACGTC. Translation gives CASSSGQGAYEQYV.

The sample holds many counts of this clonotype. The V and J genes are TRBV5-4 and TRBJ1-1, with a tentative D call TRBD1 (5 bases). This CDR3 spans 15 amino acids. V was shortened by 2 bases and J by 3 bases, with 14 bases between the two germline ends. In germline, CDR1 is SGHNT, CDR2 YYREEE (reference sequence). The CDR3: CASSFGLQEDTEAFF. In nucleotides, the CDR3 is TGTGCCAGCAGCTTCGGTTTACAGGAGGACACTGAAGCTTTCTTT. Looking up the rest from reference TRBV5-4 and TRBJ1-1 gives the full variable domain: ETGVTQSPTHLIKTRGQQVTLRCSSQSGHNTVSWYQQALGQGPQFIFQYYREEENGRGNFPPRFSGLQFPNYSSELNVNALELDDSALYLCASSFGLQEDTEAFFGQGTRLTVV.

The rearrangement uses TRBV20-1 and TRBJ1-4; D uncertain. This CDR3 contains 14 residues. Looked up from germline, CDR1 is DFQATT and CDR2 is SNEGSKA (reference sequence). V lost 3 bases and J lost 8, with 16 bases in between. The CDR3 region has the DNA TGCAGTGCTAGTTCGTCGCCAGCTTCCGAAAAACTGTTTTTT. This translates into CSASSSPASEKLFF.

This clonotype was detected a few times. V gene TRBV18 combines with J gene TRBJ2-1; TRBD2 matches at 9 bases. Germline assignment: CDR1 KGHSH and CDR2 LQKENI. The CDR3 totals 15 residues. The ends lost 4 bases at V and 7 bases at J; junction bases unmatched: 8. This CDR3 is CASSLRLAEMNEQFF. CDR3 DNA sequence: TGTGCCAGCTCACTGAGACTAGCGGAGATGAATGAGCAGTTCTTC.

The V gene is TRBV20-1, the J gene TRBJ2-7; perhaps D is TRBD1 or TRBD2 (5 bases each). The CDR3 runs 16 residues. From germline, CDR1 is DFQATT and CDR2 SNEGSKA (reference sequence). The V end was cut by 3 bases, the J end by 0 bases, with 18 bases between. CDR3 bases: TGCAGTGCTAGCGGTAGGGCTTTTGGGGGCTCCTACGAGCAGTACTTC. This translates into CSASGRAFGGSYEQYF.

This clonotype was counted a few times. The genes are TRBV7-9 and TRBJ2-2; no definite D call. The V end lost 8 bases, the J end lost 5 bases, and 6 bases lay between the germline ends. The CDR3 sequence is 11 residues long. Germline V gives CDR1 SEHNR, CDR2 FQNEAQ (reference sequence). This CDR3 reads CASEATGELFF. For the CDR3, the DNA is TGTGCCAGCGAAGCAACCGGGGAGCTGTTTTTT.

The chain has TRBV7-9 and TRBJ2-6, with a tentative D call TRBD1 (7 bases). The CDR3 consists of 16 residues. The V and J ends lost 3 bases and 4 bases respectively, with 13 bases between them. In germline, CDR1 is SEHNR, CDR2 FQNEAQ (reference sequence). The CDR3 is CASSLGGQRGANVLTF. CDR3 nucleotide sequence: TGTGCCAGCAGCTTGGGGGGACAGCGAGGGGCCAACGTCCTGACTTTC.

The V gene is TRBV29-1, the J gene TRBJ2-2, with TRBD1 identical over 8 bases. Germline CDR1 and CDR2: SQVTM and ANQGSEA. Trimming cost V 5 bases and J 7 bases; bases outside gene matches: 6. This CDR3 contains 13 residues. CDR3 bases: TGCAGCGTTCTGGACAGGGTTGGCGGGGAGCTGTTTTTT. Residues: CSVLDRVGGELFF.

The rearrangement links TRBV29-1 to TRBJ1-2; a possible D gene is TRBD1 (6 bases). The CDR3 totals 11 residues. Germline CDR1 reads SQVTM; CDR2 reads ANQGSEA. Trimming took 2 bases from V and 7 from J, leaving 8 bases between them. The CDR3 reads CSVERGGGYTF. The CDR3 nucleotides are TGCAGCGTTGAAAGAGGGGGTGGCTACACCTTC.

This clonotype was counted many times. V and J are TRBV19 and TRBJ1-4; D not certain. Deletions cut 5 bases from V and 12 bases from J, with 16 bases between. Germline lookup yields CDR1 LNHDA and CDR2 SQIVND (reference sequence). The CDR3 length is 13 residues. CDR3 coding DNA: TGTGCCAGTAGTCGGTCAACGCCGCGGGAACTGTTTTTT. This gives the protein CASSRSTPRELFF.

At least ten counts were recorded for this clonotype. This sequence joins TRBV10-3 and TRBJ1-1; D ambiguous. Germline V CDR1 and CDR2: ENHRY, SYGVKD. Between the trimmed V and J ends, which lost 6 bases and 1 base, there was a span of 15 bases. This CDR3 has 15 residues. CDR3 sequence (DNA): TGTGCCATCAGCGATTCTCAAAAGAGGAACACTGAAGCTTTCTTT. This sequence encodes CAISDSQKRNTEAFF.

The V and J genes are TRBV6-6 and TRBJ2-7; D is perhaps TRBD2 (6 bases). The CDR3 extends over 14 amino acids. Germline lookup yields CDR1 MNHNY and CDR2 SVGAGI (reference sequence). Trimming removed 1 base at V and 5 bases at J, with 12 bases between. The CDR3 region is CASSYWQGGHEQYF. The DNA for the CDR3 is TGTGCCAGCAGTTACTGGCAGGGAGGCCACGAGCAGTACTTC.

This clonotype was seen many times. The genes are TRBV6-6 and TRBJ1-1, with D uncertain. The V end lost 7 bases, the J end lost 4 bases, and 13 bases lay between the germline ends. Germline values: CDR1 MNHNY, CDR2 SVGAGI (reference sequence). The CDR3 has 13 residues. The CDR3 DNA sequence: TGTGCCAGCATCTACGGAGTTAGCACTGAAGCTTTCTTT. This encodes CASIYGVSTEAFF.

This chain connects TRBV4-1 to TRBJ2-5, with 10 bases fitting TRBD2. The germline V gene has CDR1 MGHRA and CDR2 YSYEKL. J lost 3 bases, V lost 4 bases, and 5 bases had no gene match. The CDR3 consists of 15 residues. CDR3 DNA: TGCGCCAGCAGCCGGGGGCTAGCGGGGGAAGAGACCCAGTACTTC. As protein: CASSRGLAGEETQYF.